The 32 T cell receptor beta chains presented below share a single source sample, sequenced in a study of blood T cells in healthy people across ages. Alongside a J-beta primer mix, a sample-barcoded 5' primer served in a second PCR lasting about 7 to 12 cycles. MiXCR was run by TCRdb on the 5' RACE reads, yielding one entry per CDR3 protein. The sample shows 600,000 to 850,000 distinct CDR3 sequences, 35% to 45% of them seen only once. Material: blood. Every receptor here comes from a woman between 55 and 75 years old in good health.

The chain uses TRBV4-2 and TRBJ2-5; TRBD2 matches at 9 bases. TRBJ2-7 matches the DNA end more closely, so the J call is doubtful. The germline gives CDR1 LGHNA, CDR2 YNFKEQ. This CDR3 region has 18 residues. The CDR3 region is CASSQDELGLAGTYEQYF. CDR3 coding DNA: TGTGCCAGCAGCCAAGATGAATTAGGTCTAGCGGGGACCTACGAGCAGTACTTC.

V usage is TRBV7-9 and J usage is TRBJ1-6, with D unresolved. The V gene lost 5 bases and the J gene lost 4 bases, with 9 bases spanning the gap. Germline loops: CDR1 SEHNR, CDR2 FQNEAQ (reference sequence). This CDR3 spans 14 amino acids. The CDR3 DNA is TGTGCCAGCAGCGTACTACCTTATAATTCACCCCTCCACTTT. Encoded protein: CASSVLPYNSPLHF.

The gene calls are TRBV9 and TRBJ2-1, with a tentative D call TRBD2 (5 bases). Germline V gives CDR1 SGDLS, CDR2 YYNGEE. V dropped 4 bases and J dropped 5 bases, with 13 bases sitting between them. The CDR3 sequence is 14 residues long. Here the CDR3 DNA reads TGTGCCAGCAGCCCCCCTAGCACCCACAATGAGCAGTTCTTC. The encoded protein is CASSPPSTHNEQFF.

This clonotype showed up just a few times. The chain joins TRBV2 to TRBJ2-1, with TRBD1 matching over 7 bases. Looked up from germline, CDR1 is SNHLY and CDR2 is FYNNEI. CDR3 length equals 14 residues. The J segment lost 7 bases and the V segment lost 2 bases, leaving 5 bases of the junction unmatched. The CDR3 sequence: CASSERRGSNEQFF. DNA for the CDR3: TGTGCCAGCAGTGAACGCAGGGGGTCGAATGAGCAGTTCTTC.

This clonotype occurred once. The chain has TRBV30 and TRBJ1-2; 9 nucleotides line up with TRBD1. The junction had 12 bases not matched to a gene; V was cut back by 1 base and J by 6 bases. CDR1 is GTSNPN, CDR2 SVGIG, per germline (reference sequence). This CDR3 comprises 16 residues. The CDR3, as DNA: TGTGCCTGGAGTGCCGACTTCACGACAGGGGGGAATGGCTACACCTTC. Residues: CAWSADFTTGGNGYTF.

This clonotype was counted a single time. The junction shows a germline mismatch at one end, possibly a read error. The chain links TRBV6-4 to TRBJ2-3; D unresolved. Germline values: CDR1 MRHNA, CDR2 SNTAGT. The CDR3 consists of 14 residues. As DNA, the CDR3 is TGTGCCAGCAGTGACCAACCTGGCACAGATTCGCAGTATTTT. It is translated as CASSDQPGTDSQYF.

The chain recombines TRBV9 with TRBJ2-1; 7 bases match TRBD1. CDR1 is SGDLS and CDR2 is YYNGEE in the germline V gene. J gave up 7 bases and V 7 bases, and 14 bases lay outside the gene matches. The CDR3 sequence is 15 residues long. DNA for the CDR3: TGTGCCAGCGGGGGCGACAGGGCCAGTTGGAATGAGCAGTTCTTC. Translated, it gives CASGGDRASWNEQFF.

J is TRBJ2-1 and V is TRBV4-2, with 9 bases matching TRBD2. V was pared by 3 bases and J by 7 bases, with 7 bases of the junction left unmatched. The CDR3 runs to 15 residues. Per the germline V gene, CDR1 is LGHNA and CDR2 is YNFKEQ. The CDR3 loop reads CASSHLAGEINEQFF. For the CDR3, the DNA is TGTGCCAGCAGCCATTTAGCGGGAGAAATAAATGAGCAGTTCTTC.

This chain connects TRBV5-5 to TRBJ1-5, with 9 bases that match TRBD1. V shed 4 bases and J 8 bases; nucleotides not matched to a gene: 4. Germline CDR1 reads SGHKS; CDR2 reads YYEKEE (reference sequence). There are 13 residues in the CDR3. The DNA for the CDR3 is TGTGCCAGCAGCCGGGACAGGGTAAAGCCCCAGCATTTT. Residues: CASSRDRVKPQHF.

This clonotype was detected ten times or more. In nucleotides, the CDR3 is TGTGCCAGCAGCCTACAGGGGGGGGAAGAGACCCAGTACTTC. This sequence encodes CASSLQGGEETQYF. The chain employs TRBV7-2 and TRBJ2-5, with D maybe TRBD1 (8 bases). Trimming left V 5 bases short and J 3 bases short, with 13 bases between. Per germline, CDR1 SGHTA and CDR2 FQGNSA. The CDR3 has 14 amino acids.

This clonotype has only a few counts. The chain couples TRBV7-9 to TRBJ1-2, with TRBD1 matching over 10 bases. J gave up 7 bases and V 4 bases, and 9 bases lay outside the gene matches. This CDR3 has 15 amino acids. Germline V gene data show CDR1 as SEHNR and CDR2 as FQNEAQ (reference sequence). CDR3 loop: CASSYPGQGRSGYTF. The DNA of the CDR3 is TGTGCCAGCAGCTACCCGGGACAGGGGAGGAGTGGCTACACCTTC. Full variable domain (rest looked up from reference TRBV7-9 and TRBJ1-2): DTGVSQNPRHKITKRGQNVTFRCDPISEHNRLYWYRQTLGQGPEFLTYFQNEAQLEKSRLLSDRFSAERPKGSFSTLEIQRTEQGDSAMYLCASSYPGQGRSGYTFGSGTRLTVV.

As regards this clonotype: One junction end disagrees with the germline gene, perhaps due to a read error. The gene calls are TRBV24-1 and TRBJ2-1; 9 bases line up with TRBD2. Looked up from germline, CDR1 is KGHDR and CDR2 is SFDVKD. This CDR3 contains 18 residues. In nucleotides, the CDR3 is TGTGCCACCAGTGACTCCTCCGGTGGACTAGCGAGCTACACTGAGCAGTTCTTC. Protein product: CATSDSSGGLASYTEQFF.

This clonotype was detected only a few times. This sequence joins TRBV3-1 and TRBJ2-7, with 8 nucleotides matching TRBD2. With V trimmed by 0 bases and J by 1 base, 5 bases remained unmatched. Per germline, CDR1 LGHDT and CDR2 YNNKEL (reference sequence). The CDR3 has 16 residues. CDR3 sequence (DNA): TGTGCCAGCAGCCAAGATGAGCGGGGGCCGTCCTACGAGCAGTACTTC. Protein product: CASSQDERGPSYEQYF.

CDR3 nucleotide sequence: TGTGCCAGCGGTTCATTCGAGACAGTCCCTTGGCCGTTAGGGAAACGTGGCGCTTTCTTT. Amino acids: CASGSFETVPWPLGKRGAFF. The chain uses TRBV6-5 and TRBJ1-1; D may be TRBD1 (5 bases). Trimming cost V 8 bases and J 11 bases, with 42 bases left between them. CDR3 size: 20 residues. Germline CDR1 and CDR2: MNHEY and SVGAGI.

V gene TRBV29-1 combines with J gene TRBJ2-5; the D is unclear. Germline values: CDR1 SQVTM, CDR2 ANQGSEA. The CDR3 extends over 14 amino acids. The V and J ends lost 4 bases and 4 bases respectively, with 16 bases between them. This CDR3 reads CSVARRLNLETQYF. In nucleotides, the CDR3 is TGCAGCGTTGCCCGCCGGCTAAACCTAGAGACCCAGTACTTC.

This clonotype has only a few counts. The rearrangement joins TRBV3-1 to TRBJ2-4; 12 nucleotides match TRBD2. The germline gives CDR1 LGHDT, CDR2 YNNKEL (reference sequence). V lost 1 base and J lost 8; bases outside the gene matches: 9. CDR3 length: 17 amino acids. The DNA of the CDR3 is TGTGCCAGCAGCCAAGCCGACACCCTAGCGGGAGGGTACATTCAGTACTTC. It codes for CASSQADTLAGGYIQYF.

There are a few counts of this clonotype. The J gene is TRBJ2-1, the V gene TRBV7-8; weak D call: TRBD2 (6 bases). CDR1 is SGHVS and CDR2 is FQNEAQ in the germline V gene. This CDR3 region has 14 residues. With 1 base removed from V and 9 bases from J, the gap between germline ends came to 13 bases. CDR3 region: CASSLGVAGFEQFF. CDR3 sequence (DNA): TGTGCCAGCAGCTTAGGAGTGGCGGGGTTTGAGCAGTTCTTC.

J is TRBJ2-5 and V is TRBV4-3; D possibly corresponds to TRBD1 (5 bases). There are 13 residues in the CDR3. Germline-derived CDR1 and CDR2 are LGHNA and YSLEER. Trimming pared 4 bases from V and 5 bases from J, leaving 11 bases between. The CDR3 bases are TGCGCCAGCAGCCGGGGCCCTTGGGAGACCCAGTACTTC. Translation gives CASSRGPWETQYF.

This chain connects TRBV28 to TRBJ2-5; maybe TRBD1 (6 bases). The J call is in doubt because the DNA end fits TRBJ2-1 better. The CDR3 has 15 amino acids. Looked up from germline, CDR1 is MDHEN and CDR2 is SYDVKM. CDR3 protein: CAIGQTGHHQETQFF. In nucleotides, the CDR3 is TGTGCCATCGGACAGACAGGACACCACCAAGAGACCCAGTTCTTC.

The chain links TRBV5-1 to TRBJ1-1; D not certain. Per the germline V gene, CDR1 is SGHRS and CDR2 is YFSETQ. This CDR3 is built from 14 residues. Trimming took 4 bases from V and 5 from J, leaving 15 bases between them. The CDR3 spells CASSLVLTGTEAFF. The CDR3 DNA sequence: TGCGCCAGCAGCCTTGTTCTCACGGGGACTGAAGCTTTCTTT. Filled out from reference TRBV5-1 and TRBJ1-1, the complete variable domain reads KAGVTQTPRYLIKTRGQQVTLSCSPISGHRSVSWYQQTPGQGLQFLFEYFSETQRNKGNFPGRFSGRQFSNSRSEMNVSTLELGDSALYLCASSLVLTGTEAFFGQGTRLTVV.

This chain joins TRBV29-1 and TRBJ2-5; D perhaps matches TRBD1 (5 bases). The CDR3 covers 14 residues. Trimming shortened V by 1 base and J by 2 bases, and 11 bases separated the two germline ends. Germline assignment: CDR1 SQVTM and CDR2 ANQGSEA. The CDR3 loop reads CSVEVEDKQETQYF. The CDR3 nucleotides are TGCAGCGTTGAAGTCGAGGACAAGCAAGAGACCCAGTACTTC.

V and J are TRBV6-5 and TRBJ1-6, with a tentative D call TRBD1 (6 bases). V gave up 0 bases and J gave up 7 bases, with 13 bases separating them. Germline V gene data show CDR1 as MNHEY and CDR2 as SVGAGI. The CDR3 covers 16 residues. CDR3 residues: CASSYSGWRGNSPLHF. The CDR3 DNA follows: TGTGCCAGCAGTTACTCGGGGTGGAGGGGGAATTCACCCCTCCACTTT.

This chain joins TRBV28 and TRBJ1-1; unclear D gene. The V end lost 8 bases, the J end lost 10 bases, and 17 bases lay between the germline ends. Germline CDR1 MDHEN, CDR2 SYDVKM. The CDR3 has 12 amino acids. The CDR3 spells CASLSHELAAFF. The CDR3, as DNA: TGTGCCAGCTTGAGCCACGAACTGGCAGCTTTCTTT.

The rearrangement uses TRBV5-1 and TRBJ2-3; 7 positions agree with TRBD1. V shed 4 bases and J 1 base; nucleotides not matched to a gene: 6. Germline V lookup: CDR1 SGHRS, CDR2 YFSETQ. The CDR3 sequence is 15 residues long. For the CDR3, the DNA is TGCGCCAGCAGCCCGCGGACAGGCCGCACAGATACGCAGTATTTT. Protein product: CASSPRTGRTDTQYF.

This clonotype was detected ten times or more. This rearrangement joins TRBV5-1 to TRBJ1-1; D call uncertain. Germline V gives CDR1 SGHRS, CDR2 YFSETQ. The CDR3 consists of 13 residues. The germline V and J ends were trimmed by 4 bases and 0 bases, with 7 bases remaining between them. CDR3 sequence (DNA): TGCGCCAGCAGCCCTGGGGTGAACACTGAAGCTTTCTTT. Translating gives CASSPGVNTEAFF.

Only a few counts were recorded for this clonotype. This chain joins TRBV15 and TRBJ1-2; the D is unclear. V was pared by 3 bases and J by 2 bases, with 4 bases between. Germline lookup yields CDR1 LNHNV and CDR2 YYDKDF (reference sequence). This CDR3 contains 12 residues. CDR3 sequence: CATSSRNYGYTF. As DNA, the CDR3 is TGTGCCACCAGCAGCAGAAACTATGGCTACACCTTC.

This chain uses TRBV9 with TRBJ2-2; 13 nucleotides align to TRBD2. CDR3 length: 15 residues. Germline V gene sequence: CDR1 SGDLS, CDR2 YYNGEE. V shed 6 bases and J 5 bases; nucleotides not matched to a gene: 4. Written as DNA, the CDR3 is TGTGCCAGCACCTGGACTAGCGGGAGTACCGGGGAGCTGTTTTTT. It codes for CASTWTSGSTGELFF.

This clonotype was seen a handful of times. With a much larger clone just one base away, this may be a read error. The chain recombines TRBV3-1 with TRBJ2-3; 11 bases map to TRBD2. The germline V gene has CDR1 LGHDT and CDR2 YNNKEL (reference sequence). The CDR3 length is 15 residues. V lost 6 bases and J lost 1; bases outside the gene matches: 3. Written as DNA, the CDR3 is TGTGCCAGCAGGTCGACTAGCGGGGGCACAGATACGCAGTATTTT. Amino acids: CASRSTSGGTDTQYF.

The chain has TRBV18 and TRBJ2-7, with TRBD1 matching 9 bases. Losses at the gene ends were 1 base for V and 5 bases for J; bases not matched to a gene: 6. This CDR3 region has 15 residues. Germline assignment: CDR1 KGHSH and CDR2 LQKENI. This CDR3 is CASSPLGQGIHEQYF. In nucleotides, the CDR3 is TGTGCCAGCTCACCACTGGGACAGGGTATCCACGAGCAGTACTTC.

This clonotype was seen only a few times. V gene TRBV9 combines with J gene TRBJ2-3, with 11 bases aligning to TRBD2. This CDR3 is 16 amino acids long. The ends lost 3 bases at V and 1 base at J; junction bases unmatched: 4. The germline CDR1 and CDR2 sequences are SGDLS and YYNGEE. The chain's CDR3 is CASSAKTSGGTDTQYF. The CDR3 DNA sequence: TGTGCCAGCAGCGCAAAGACTAGCGGGGGCACAGATACGCAGTATTTT.

About this clonotype: A much larger clone is a single base away; this may be a read error. The chain carries TRBV7-3 and TRBJ2-1, with TRBD2 matching 8 bases. The CDR3 sequence is 13 residues long. Germline CDR1 is SGHTA and CDR2 is FQGTGA. CDR3 protein: CASSRTSYNGQFF. The CDR3 DNA follows: TGTGCCAGCAGCCGGACTAGCTACAATGGGCAGTTCTTC.

As concerns this clonotype: It may be a read error: a sequence one base away is much more abundant. The V and J genes are TRBV4-3 and TRBJ2-5; the match to TRBD2 covers 10 bases. The tail of the sequence fits TRBJ2-1 better, so the J call may be wrong. Germline V lookup: CDR1 LGHNA, CDR2 YSLEER. This CDR3 contains 16 residues. The CDR3 is CASSQMASGSQETQFF. In DNA form, the CDR3 reads TGCGCCAGCAGCCAGATGGCTAGCGGGAGTCAAGAGACCCAGTTCTTC.